A selection of T cell receptor beta chains follows, all from one sample in a study of OX40 agonist ivuxolimab in advanced cancers. Clones were sequenced by immunoSEQ multiplex PCR, and TCRdb holds only the in-frame ones, with some missing. The sample carries tens of thousands of clones, around 90% recorded once. The specimen was CD4+ or CD8+ T cells sorted from blood, collected in a trial of the OX40 agonist ivuxolimab. These receptors all stem from an adult with an advanced solid tumor such as melanoma, head and neck, liver or kidney cancer. The CDR3 runs from the conserved cysteine through the conserved F or W. Fields, in order: V gene, J gene, D gene, clone size, CDR3 DNA, CDR3 protein. D genes are given only for firm matches. Size is omitted from some rows. Given values are once, few, many or a class for expanded clones.

v_gene: TRBV15; j_gene: TRBJ1-1; d_gene: TRBD1; abundance: NA; CDR3nt: TGTGCCACCAGCAGGGACAGGGGAGATACTGAAGCTTTCTTT; CDR3aa: CATSRDRGDTEAFF
v_gene: TRBV4-2; j_gene: TRBJ1-1; d_gene: NA; abundance: NA; CDR3nt: TGTGCCAGCAGCCCTCCCCGTCAAGGGCTCCTAACTGAAGCTTTCTTT; CDR3aa: CASSPPRQGLLTEAFF
v_gene: TRBV6-5; j_gene: TRBJ2-7; d_gene: NA; abundance: once; CDR3nt: TGTGCCAGCAGCTACTCGACGCCCGGCACCTTTGAGCAGTACTTC; CDR3aa: CASSYSTPGTFEQYF
v_gene: TRBV28; j_gene: TRBJ2-7; d_gene: NA; abundance: NA; CDR3nt: TGTGCCAGCAGTTTAAGGCCCGACGGAGGGCGCGAGCAGTACTTC; CDR3aa: CASSLRPDGGREQYF
v_gene: TRBV12-5; j_gene: TRBJ2-7; d_gene: TRBD1; abundance: NA; CDR3nt: TGTGCTAGTGGTTTGGTACCCTCCGGGACAGAAACCTACGAGCAGTACTTC; CDR3aa: CASGLVPSGTETYEQYF
v_gene: TRBV7-9; j_gene: TRBJ2-1; d_gene: TRBD2; abundance: NA; CDR3nt: TGTGCCAGCAGCTTAGGAGTGGTGGGACTAGCGGGAGATGAGCAGTTCTTC; CDR3aa: CASSLGVVGLAGDEQFF
v_gene: TRBV11-3; j_gene: TRBJ1-1; d_gene: NA; abundance: NA; CDR3nt: TGTGCCAGCAGCTTACCGGGGGTTGGTGAAGCTTTCTTT; CDR3aa: CASSLPGVGEAFF
v_gene: TRBV5-4; j_gene: TRBJ2-2; d_gene: TRBD2; abundance: NA; CDR3nt: TGTGCCAGCAGCTTCTACCAGCGGGGGGACACCGGGGAGCTGTTTTTT; CDR3aa: CASSFYQRGDTGELFF
v_gene: TRBV14; j_gene: TRBJ1-1; d_gene: NA; abundance: NA; CDR3nt: TGTGCCAGCAGCCCAGTTGGAGGGGGTTACACTGAAGCTTTCTTT; CDR3aa: CASSPVGGGYTEAFF
v_gene: TRBV30; j_gene: TRBJ2-3; d_gene: NA; abundance: NA; CDR3nt: TGTGCCTGGAGCGCCGGGATCTACAAGTTATTGCTTGGGGATACGCAGTATTTT; CDR3aa: CAWSAGIYKLLLGDTQYF
v_gene: TRBV19; j_gene: TRBJ2-7; d_gene: NA; abundance: NA; CDR3nt: TGTGCCAGTAGTCCCTCTTATAGCTACGAGCAGTACTTC; CDR3aa: CASSPSYSYEQYF
v_gene: TRBV7-7; j_gene: TRBJ2-7; d_gene: NA; abundance: once; CDR3nt: TGTGCTAGCAGCTTATCCCCGGGAGTCGGAGACGAGCAGTACTTC; CDR3aa: CASSLSPGVGDEQYF
v_gene: TRBV11-1; j_gene: TRBJ2-7; d_gene: TRBD2; abundance: NA; CDR3nt: TGTGCCAGCAACTTCGCGGGAGCCTACGAGCAGTACTTC; CDR3aa: CASNFAGAYEQYF
v_gene: TRBV27; j_gene: TRBJ2-1; d_gene: NA; abundance: NA; CDR3nt: TGTGCCAGCAGTTTATCGATTGGGGAATGGTACAATGAGCAGTTCTTC; CDR3aa: CASSLSIGEWYNEQFF
v_gene: TRBV15; j_gene: TRBJ1-5; d_gene: NA; abundance: NA; CDR3nt: TGTGCCACCAGCAGAGAGGGGGACGGGAGCAATCAGCCCCAGCATTTT; CDR3aa: CATSREGDGSNQPQHF
v_gene: TRBV6-5; j_gene: TRBJ2-7; d_gene: TRBD1; abundance: NA; CDR3nt: TGTGCCAGCAGTGTGCCGGGACAGCTGGTCGAGCAGTACTTC; CDR3aa: CASSVPGQLVEQYF
v_gene: TRBV7-9; j_gene: TRBJ2-2; d_gene: NA; abundance: NA; CDR3nt: TGTGCCAGCAGCTTAGGGTTGGGGGAGCTGTTTTTT; CDR3aa: CASSLGLGELFF
v_gene: TRBV4-1; j_gene: TRBJ1-1; d_gene: NA; abundance: NA; CDR3nt: TGCGCCAGCAGCCTGGGACCGGGGGGCGGCGCTGAAGCTTTCTTT; CDR3aa: CASSLGPGGGAEAFF
v_gene: TRBV7-9; j_gene: TRBJ2-3; d_gene: TRBD2; abundance: NA; CDR3nt: TGTGCCAGCAGCTCGACTAGCGTCCGAACAGATACGCAGTATTTT; CDR3aa: CASSSTSVRTDTQYF
v_gene: TRBV5-1; j_gene: TRBJ1-1; d_gene: TRBD1; abundance: NA; CDR3nt: TGCGCCAGCCGGACAGGCGAAAGCCCTGAAGCTTTCTTT; CDR3aa: CASRTGESPEAFF
v_gene: TRBV19; j_gene: TRBJ1-5; d_gene: NA; abundance: NA; CDR3nt: TGTGCCAGTAGTATTTGGGGGGTGGGGCAGTATAGCAATCAGCCCCAGCATTTT; CDR3aa: CASSIWGVGQYSNQPQHF
v_gene: TRBV4-3; j_gene: TRBJ1-1; d_gene: NA; abundance: NA; CDR3nt: TGCGCCAGCAGCCAAGATTACAGGCCCATCCTTACGGACACTGAAGCTTTCTTT; CDR3aa: CASSQDYRPILTDTEAFF
v_gene: TRBV5-1; j_gene: TRBJ2-2; d_gene: NA; abundance: once; CDR3nt: TGCGCCAGCAGCTTGGCGGCAGGGGAGCTGTTTTTT; CDR3aa: CASSLAAGELFF
v_gene: TRBV4-1; j_gene: TRBJ2-1; d_gene: TRBD2; abundance: NA; CDR3nt: TGCGCCAGCAGCCAAGATTCCCCTTTCGGGGGGGAAAACAATGAGCAGTTCTTC; CDR3aa: CASSQDSPFGGENNEQFF
v_gene: TRBV4-3; j_gene: TRBJ1-5; d_gene: NA; abundance: NA; CDR3nt: TGCGCCAGCAGCCAAGGGGCCAATCAGCCCCAGCATTTT; CDR3aa: CASSQGANQPQHF
v_gene: TRBV7-9; j_gene: TRBJ1-1; d_gene: NA; abundance: NA; CDR3nt: TGTGCCAGCAGCTTAATATATCAGGGGAACACTGAAGCTTTCTTT; CDR3aa: CASSLIYQGNTEAFF
v_gene: TRBV4-3; j_gene: TRBJ2-2; d_gene: NA; abundance: few; CDR3nt: TGCGCCAGCAGCCAAGATCTGAAGCAATTTTCGTCCGGGGAGCTGTTTTTT; CDR3aa: CASSQDLKQFSSGELFF
v_gene: TRBV18; j_gene: TRBJ2-5; d_gene: NA; abundance: NA; CDR3nt: TGTGCCAGCTCACCCCCGGGGGGCGTTCCAGAGGAGACCCAGTACTTC; CDR3aa: CASSPPGGVPEETQYF
v_gene: TRBV5-6; j_gene: TRBJ2-5; d_gene: NA; abundance: NA; CDR3nt: TGTGCCAGCAGCTCGAGGGGCCTTTCGGAGACCCAGTACTTC; CDR3aa: CASSSRGLSETQYF
v_gene: TRBV19; j_gene: TRBJ2-2; d_gene: NA; abundance: NA; CDR3nt: TGTGCCAGTAGTTACATCGAGGGCACCGGGGAGCTGTTTTTT; CDR3aa: CASSYIEGTGELFF